The 27 T cell receptor beta chains below were found in one sample sequenced in a study of metastatic and nonmetastatic thyroid tumors. TCRdb redid the clone calls on the PCR reads using MiXCR. The profile shows fewer than 35,000 clones, 25% to 35% of them singletons. Every patient was untreated before thyroid surgery. The source material was blood. These receptors all stem from a female donor with papillary thyroid cancer or a benign thyroid nodule (not recorded which). Some clones in this sample may be carry-over from other donors' samples.

The rearrangement joins TRBV10-3 to TRBJ1-2; a weak D match, TRBD1 (6 bases). Germline loops: CDR1 ENHRY, CDR2 SYGVKD. Trimming stripped 3 bases from V and 5 bases from J, with 10 bases between. CDR3 length equals 13 residues. This chain's CDR3 is CAISDSGAYGYTF. In nucleotides, the CDR3 is TGTGCCATCAGTGATTCGGGGGCTTATGGCTACACCTTC.

This clone was recorded at least ten times. The V gene is TRBV7-3, the J gene TRBJ1-1; D call uncertain. V was trimmed by 2 bases and J by 0 bases, leaving 4 bases between them. From germline, CDR1 is SGHTA and CDR2 FQGTGA. The CDR3 contains 13 residues. The CDR3 is CASSLHMNTEAFF. CDR3 coding DNA: TGTGCCAGCAGCTTACACATGAACACTGAAGCTTTCTTT.

The sample holds a few counts of this clone. The CDR3: CASSEPAGQETQYF. The CDR3 DNA sequence: TGCGCCAGCAGTGAGCCGGCGGGCCAAGAGACCCAGTACTTC. The rearrangement links TRBV10-1 to TRBJ2-5, with a possible D match to TRBD2 (5 bases). Germline assignment: CDR1 WNHNN and CDR2 SYGVQD (reference sequence). V shed 2 bases and J shed 1 base, with 8 bases lying between them. There are 14 residues in the CDR3.

This rearrangement joins TRBV15 to TRBJ1-2; perhaps TRBD1 as D (5 bases). There are 14 residues in the CDR3. Trimming took 3 bases from V and 6 from J, leaving 14 bases between them. Per the germline V gene, CDR1 is LNHNV and CDR2 is YYDKDF (reference sequence). The CDR3 is CATSRLDSLDGYTF. Here the CDR3 DNA reads TGTGCCACCAGCAGGCTTGACAGTCTAGATGGCTACACCTTC.

DNA for the CDR3: TGCAGTGCTAGAAGCTGGGACCCCGGATTCGACGAGCAGTACTTC. Protein: CSARSWDPGFDEQYF. The genes are TRBV20-1 and TRBJ2-7; TRBD1 or TRBD2 may be the D gene (5 bases each). The V gene's germline CDR1 is DFQATT and CDR2 SNEGSKA (reference sequence). There are 15 residues in the CDR3. The V and J ends lost 2 bases and 5 bases respectively, with 19 bases between them.

This clone has at least ten counts. The chain is built from TRBV30 and TRBJ1-2; TRBD1 matches at 7 bases. The junction had 1 base not matched to a gene; V was cut back by 4 bases and J by 2 bases. This CDR3 contains 12 residues. Germline V gene lookup returns CDR1 GTSNPN and CDR2 SVGIG (reference sequence). The CDR3 bases are TGTGCCTGGATACAGGGGAACTATGGCTACACCTTC. As protein: CAWIQGNYGYTF.

This clone has only a few counts. This rearrangement joins TRBV6-1 to TRBJ2-7; 12 nucleotides agree with TRBD1. Germline V gene sequence: CDR1 MNHNS, CDR2 SASEGT. The CDR3 spans 14 residues. The ends lost 8 bases at V and 6 bases at J; junction bases unmatched: 8. This chain's CDR3 is CASRRDRGLGEQYF. The CDR3, as DNA: TGTGCCAGCCGGAGGGACAGGGGGCTTGGCGAGCAGTACTTC.

The chain is built from TRBV11-2 and TRBJ2-1; 8 bases are a match to TRBD1. From germline, CDR1 is SGHAT and CDR2 FQNNGV. V shed 5 bases and J 5 bases; nucleotides not matched to a gene: 5. The CDR3 runs to 14 residues. CDR3 region: CASSRQGLNNEQFF. CDR3 in DNA: TGTGCCAGCAGCCGACAGGGGCTAAACAATGAGCAGTTCTTC.

This clone was counted a few times. The chain links TRBV11-2 to TRBJ1-2; 7 bases are shared with TRBD1. J was trimmed by 4 bases and V by 3 bases; bases with no gene match: 11. CDR3 size: 16 residues. Germline lookup yields CDR1 SGHAT and CDR2 FQNNGV. The CDR3 reads CASSLGEQGGVYGYTF. The CDR3 nucleotides read TGTGCCAGCAGCTTGGGGGAGCAGGGGGGAGTCTATGGCTACACCTTC.

This clone is medium-sized (0.01 to 0.1%) in the sample. The CDR3 sequence is CAISERTGETDTQYF. The CDR3 DNA reads as TGTGCCATCAGTGAGAGGACAGGGGAAACAGATACGCAGTATTTT. The chain has TRBV10-3 and TRBJ2-3, with TRBD1 identical over 9 bases. The V segment lost 2 bases and the J segment 3 bases; nucleotides outside the gene matches: 3. CDR3 length equals 15 residues. Germline values: CDR1 ENHRY, CDR2 SYGVKD.

CDR3 amino acids: CASSPRLGGPNQPQHF. Written as DNA, the CDR3 is TGTGCCAGCAGCCCGCGGTTAGGTGGCCCCAATCAGCCCCAGCATTTT. The chain carries TRBV5-4 and TRBJ1-5, with D unresolved. CDR3 length: 16 residues. Germline V gene lookup returns CDR1 SGHNT and CDR2 YYREEE (reference sequence). Deletions cut 4 bases from V and 3 bases from J, with 17 bases between.

This clone was seen ten or more times. The rearrangement joins TRBV20-1 to TRBJ2-4, with D perhaps given as TRBD1 or TRBD2 (7 bases each). The CDR3 consists of 13 residues. The germline V gene has CDR1 DFQATT and CDR2 SNEGSKA (reference sequence). Deletions cut 3 bases from V and 8 bases from J, with 14 bases between. The CDR3 loop is CSARSQGRDIQYF. The CDR3 region has the DNA TGCAGTGCTAGGTCACAGGGGAGGGACATTCAGTACTTC.

This clone was recorded at least ten times. A much bigger clone sits one base away, suggesting this may be a read error. The same CDR3 is also encoded by other DNA sequences in this sample. The J gene is TRBJ2-7, the V gene TRBV10-1; the match to TRBD1 covers 8 bases. With V trimmed by 3 bases and J by 5 bases, 9 bases remained unmatched. The CDR3 is 15 amino acids. Germline CDR1 reads WNHNN; CDR2 reads SYGVQD (reference sequence). Here the CDR3 DNA reads TGCGCCAGCAGTGACCATGGACAGGGCTTCGACGAGCAGTACTTC. It specifies CASSDHGQGFDEQYF.

This clone was observed a few times. The genes are TRBV28 and TRBJ2-1; possibly TRBD1 for D (6 bases). The CDR3 sequence is 13 residues long. Germline CDR1 and CDR2: MDHEN and SYDVKM. The V and J ends lost 7 bases and 8 bases respectively, with 15 bases between them. The CDR3 reads CASISQGNDEQFF. Written as DNA, the CDR3 is TGTGCCAGCATCTCACAGGGAAACGATGAGCAGTTCTTC.

Ten or more counts support this clone. This chain links TRBV20-1 with TRBJ1-1; TRBD1 matches 7 bases. V shed 6 bases, J shed 6 bases, and the junction held 13 bases outside the gene matches. The germline gives CDR1 DFQATT, CDR2 SNEGSKA (reference sequence). The CDR3 contains 14 residues. CDR3 region: CSALGQREASEAFF. In DNA form, the CDR3 reads TGCAGTGCGTTGGGACAGCGGGAGGCATCTGAAGCTTTCTTT.

In regard to this clone: A read error may explain this, as a much larger clone is one base away. This same CDR3 is encoded by further DNA sequences in the sample. This chain joins TRBV10-1 and TRBJ2-1, with 11 bases identical to TRBD2. Germline V lookup: CDR1 WNHNN, CDR2 SYGVQD (reference sequence). The CDR3 sequence is 13 residues long. In nucleotides, the CDR3 is TGTGCCAGCAGTGTTGGGACTAGCGGTGAACAGTTCTTC. Its translation is CASSVGTSGEQFF.

In its sample, this clone was seen many times. This sample includes further DNA sequences coding for the same CDR3. V is TRBV4-3 and J is TRBJ2-7; TRBD2 is a possible D gene (5 bases). The germline CDR1 and CDR2 sequences are LGHNA and YSLEER. CDR3 length: 15 residues. Trimming took 4 bases from V and 4 from J, leaving 17 bases between them. The CDR3 coding sequence is TGCGCCAGCAGCCCGCAATTAGGAGGTCCATACGAGCAGTACTTC. Protein: CASSPQLGGPYEQYF.

The chain links TRBV4-3 to TRBJ2-2; D is possibly TRBD2 (6 bases). The CDR3 loop spans 16 amino acids. Germline CDR1 LGHNA, CDR2 YSLEER. The ends were cut back, 0 bases at V and 5 bases at J, with 13 bases in the middle. The CDR3 nucleotides are TGCGCCAGCAGCCAAGATCGCGGCGGGGCAACCGGGGAGCTGTTTTTT. Protein: CASSQDRGGATGELFF.

The J gene is TRBJ2-1, the V gene TRBV11-2; D might be TRBD2 (6 bases). Germline V lookup: CDR1 SGHAT, CDR2 FQNNGV. V was cut by 5 bases and J by 5 bases, with 25 bases left in between. This CDR3 is built from 18 residues. CDR3 loop: CASSGGPIRGRSNNEQFF. The CDR3 bases are TGTGCCAGCAGCGGAGGCCCTATTCGTGGGAGGTCAAACAATGAGCAGTTCTTC.

This chain connects TRBV7-2 to TRBJ2-3; 8 nucleotides align to TRBD2. Germline V gene lookup returns CDR1 SGHTA and CDR2 FQGNSA. The CDR3 is made up of 18 amino acids. The trim removed 0 bases at V and 4 bases at J, leaving 12 bases unmatched. The CDR3 nucleotides read TGTGCCAGCAGCTTAGCGGGGCCGGGAGGGCCTAGGGCAGATACGCAGTATTTT. Protein: CASSLAGPGGPRADTQYF.

V usage is TRBV10-2 and J usage is TRBJ2-2; TRBD2 agrees at 11 bases. Trimming at V came to 5 bases and at J to 5 bases, leaving 4 bases not matched to a gene. Germline CDR1 WSHSY, CDR2 SAAADI. The CDR3 runs to 15 residues. The chain's CDR3 is CASSPTSGVTGELFF. CDR3 nucleotides: TGCGCCAGCAGTCCGACTAGCGGGGTTACCGGGGAGCTGTTTTTT.

The V gene is TRBV4-1, the J gene TRBJ1-5; TRBD1 might be the D (5 bases). Trimming removed 1 base at V and 2 bases at J, with 15 bases between. The CDR3 runs to 17 residues. Germline V CDR1 and CDR2: MGHRA, YSYEKL. The CDR3 protein is CASSQGPQLQGNQPQHF. The CDR3 DNA reads as TGCGCCAGCAGCCAAGGCCCTCAATTACAGGGCAATCAGCCCCAGCATTTT.

The rearrangement joins TRBV20-1 to TRBJ2-1; 9 nucleotides line up with TRBD2. The ends lost 0 bases at V and 2 bases at J; junction bases unmatched: 5. This CDR3 has 16 amino acids. Germline CDR1 reads DFQATT; CDR2 reads SNEGSKA (reference sequence). CDR3 nucleotides: TGCAGTGCTAGAGAATTCAGCGGGGGGACCTACAATGAGCAGTTCTTC. Translation: CSAREFSGGTYNEQFF.

The chain has TRBV6-1 and TRBJ1-5; D is uncertain. The CDR3 covers 14 residues. V lost 5 bases to trimming and J lost 2 bases, with 10 bases between them. Germline V gene data show CDR1 as MNHNS and CDR2 as SASEGT. The CDR3: CASSRERGNQPQHF. The CDR3 DNA sequence: TGTGCCAGCAGTCGGGAAAGGGGCAATCAGCCCCAGCATTTT.

This clone appeared a single time. The CDR3 sequence: CASSLGTQSYEQYF. CDR3 in DNA: TGTGCCAGCAGCTTGGGGACCCAGAGCTACGAGCAGTACTTC. The chain joins TRBV7-9 to TRBJ2-7; D tentatively fits TRBD1 or TRBD2 (5 bases each). The V gene's germline CDR1 is SEHNR and CDR2 FQNEAQ (reference sequence). The V gene lost 3 bases and the J gene lost 3 bases, with 12 bases spanning the gap. The CDR3 length is 14 residues.

The V and J genes are TRBV7-3 and TRBJ2-2, with D possibly being TRBD1 (6 bases). Trimming pared 9 bases from V and 3 bases from J, leaving 14 bases between. CDR1 is SGHTA and CDR2 is FQGTGA in the germline V gene. The CDR3 spans 14 residues. For the CDR3, the DNA is TGTGCCAGTCAACGGGACATCTACACCGGGGAGCTGTTTTTT. It specifies CASQRDIYTGELFF. Filled out from reference TRBV7-3 and TRBJ2-2, the complete variable domain reads GAGVSQTPSNKVTEKGKYVELRCDPISGHTALYWYRQSLGQGPEFLIYFQGTGAADDSGLPNDRFFAVRPEGSVSTLKIQRTERGDSAVYLCASQRDIYTGELFFGEGSRLTVL.

This clone occurred a few times. The gene calls are TRBV28 and TRBJ2-5; D perhaps matches TRBD2 (6 bases). Trimming took 7 bases from V and 4 from J, leaving 10 bases between them. CDR1 and CDR2 (germline): MDHEN, SYDVKM. This CDR3 has 12 amino acids. CDR3 protein: CASTGGGETQYF. The CDR3 DNA reads as TGTGCCAGCACCGGGGGTGGAGAGACCCAGTACTTC.